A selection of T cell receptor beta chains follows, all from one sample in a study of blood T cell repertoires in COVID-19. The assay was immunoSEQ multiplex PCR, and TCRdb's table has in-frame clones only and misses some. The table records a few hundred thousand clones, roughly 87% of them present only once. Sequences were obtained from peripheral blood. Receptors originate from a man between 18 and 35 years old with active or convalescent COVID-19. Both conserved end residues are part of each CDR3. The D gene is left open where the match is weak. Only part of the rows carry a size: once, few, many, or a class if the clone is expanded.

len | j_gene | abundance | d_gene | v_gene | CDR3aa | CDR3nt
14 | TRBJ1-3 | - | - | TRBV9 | CASSVELAGNTIYF | TGTGCCAGCAGCGTAGAGTTGGCCGGAAACACCATATATTTT
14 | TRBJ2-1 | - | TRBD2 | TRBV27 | CASSRTRGDHEQFF | TGTGCCAGCAGCCGTACACGGGGGGACCACGAGCAGTTCTTC
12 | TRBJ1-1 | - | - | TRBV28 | CASSPTQTEAFF | TGTGCCAGCAGCCCGACACAAACTGAAGCTTTCTTT
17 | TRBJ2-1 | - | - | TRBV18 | CASSLLAGTGEDNEQFF | TGTGCCAGCTCACTTCTCGCCGGGACGGGGGAAGACAATGAGCAGTTCTTC
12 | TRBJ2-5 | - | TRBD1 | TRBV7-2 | CASSLRPGQGHF | TGTGCCAGCAGCTTAAGACCGGGACAGGGCCACTTC
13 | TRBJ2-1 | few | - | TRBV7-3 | CASSLGHNNEQFF | TGTGCCAGCAGCCTCGGACACAACAATGAGCAGTTCTTC
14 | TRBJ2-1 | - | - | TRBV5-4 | CASNQGGALNEQFF | TGTGCCAGTAACCAAGGGGGGGCCCTCAATGAGCAGTTCTTC
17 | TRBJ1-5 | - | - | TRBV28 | CASSTSAGSWSNQPQHF | TGTGCCAGCAGCACCTCTGCGGGTTCCTGGAGCAATCAGCCCCAGCATTTT
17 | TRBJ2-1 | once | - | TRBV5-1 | CASSSYSGDSSYNEQFF | TGCGCCAGCAGCTCCTATAGCGGGGACAGCTCCTACAATGAGCAGTTCTTC
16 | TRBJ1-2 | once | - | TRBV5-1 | CASSLGAGRENYGYTF | TGCGCCAGCAGCTTGGGGGCGGGGAGAGAGAACTATGGCTACACCTTC
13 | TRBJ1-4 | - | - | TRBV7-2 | CASSLQGNEKLFF | TGTGCCAGCAGCTTACAGGGCAATGAAAAACTGTTTTTT
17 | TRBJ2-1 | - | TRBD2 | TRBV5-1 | CASSLASGRDSYNEQFF | TGCGCCAGCAGCTTGGCTAGCGGGAGGGACTCCTACAATGAGCAGTTCTTC
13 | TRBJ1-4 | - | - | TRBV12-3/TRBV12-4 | CASSLARAEKLFF | TGTGCCAGCAGTTTAGCGCGCGCTGAAAAACTGTTTTTT
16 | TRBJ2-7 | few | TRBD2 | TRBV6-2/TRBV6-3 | CASSLGTSGRPSEQYF | TGTGCCAGCAGTTTGGGGACTAGCGGGAGACCAAGCGAGCAGTACTTC
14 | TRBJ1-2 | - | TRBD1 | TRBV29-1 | CSVLRGGPMDGYTF | TGCAGCGTTTTGAGAGGGGGCCCTATGGATGGCTACACCTTC
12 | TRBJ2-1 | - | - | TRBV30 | CAWSLNDNEQFF | TGTGCCTGGAGCCTAAATGACAATGAGCAGTTCTTC
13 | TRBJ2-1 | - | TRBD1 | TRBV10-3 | CAIEGQGNNEQFF | TGTGCCATCGAAGGACAGGGGAACAATGAGCAGTTCTTC
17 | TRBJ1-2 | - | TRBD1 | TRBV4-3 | CASSSHNQGANNYGYTF | TGCGCCAGCAGCTCGCATAACCAGGGGGCGAACAACTATGGCTACACCTTC
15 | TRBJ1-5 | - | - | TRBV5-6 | CASSLMGQLNQPQHF | TGTGCCAGCAGCTTGATGGGCCAGCTCAATCAGCCCCAGCATTTT
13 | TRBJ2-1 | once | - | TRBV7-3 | CASSFIKSDEQFF | TGTGCCAGCAGCTTCATCAAGTCGGATGAGCAGTTCTTC
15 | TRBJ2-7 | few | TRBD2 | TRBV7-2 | CASSLLPSGSYEQYF | TGTGCCAGCAGCTTACTCCCTAGCGGGAGCTACGAGCAGTACTTC
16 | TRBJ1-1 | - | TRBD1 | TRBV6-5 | CASSYLSTGANTEAFF | TGTGCCAGCAGTTACCTCTCCACAGGGGCGAACACTGAAGCTTTCTTT
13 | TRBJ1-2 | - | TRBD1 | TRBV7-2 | CASSPGGTYGYTF | TGTGCCAGCAGCCCAGGGGGCACCTATGGCTACACCTTC
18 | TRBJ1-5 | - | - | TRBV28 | CASRGTFRVHISNQPQHF | TGTGCCAGCAGGGGGACATTCCGAGTACATATTAGCAATCAGCCCCAGCATTTT
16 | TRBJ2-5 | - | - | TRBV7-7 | CASRHFGGGLPETQYF | TGTGCCAGCAGACACTTTGGGGGCGGGCTGCCAGAGACCCAGTACTTC
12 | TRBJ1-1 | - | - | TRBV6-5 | CASSRRNTEAFF | TGTGCCAGCAGTCGTAGGAACACTGAAGCTTTCTTT
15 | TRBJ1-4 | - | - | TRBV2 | CASSEDGTGGEKLFF | TGTGCCAGCAGTGAGGACGGGACTGGCGGTGAAAAACTGTTTTTT
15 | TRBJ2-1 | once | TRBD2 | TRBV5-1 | CASSLESGGYNEQFF | TGCGCCAGCAGCTTGGAGAGCGGGGGGTACAATGAGCAGTTCTTC
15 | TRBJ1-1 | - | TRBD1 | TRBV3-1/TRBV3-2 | CASSTTGGVGTEAFF | TGTGCCAGCAGTACCACAGGGGGCGTAGGCACTGAAGCTTTCTTT
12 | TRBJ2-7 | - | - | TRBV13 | CASSLFLGEQYF | TGTGCCAGCAGCTTATTCCTAGGCGAGCAGTACTTC
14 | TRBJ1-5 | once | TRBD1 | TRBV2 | CASSEDRGRQPQHF | TGTGCCAGCAGTGAGGACAGGGGTCGACAGCCCCAGCATTTT
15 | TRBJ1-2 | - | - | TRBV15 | CATSRDAGRVSGYTF | TGTGCCACCAGCAGAGATGCGGGACGTGTTTCAGGCTACACCTTC
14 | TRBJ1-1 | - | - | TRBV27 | CASSLRDMNTEAFF | TGTGCCAGCAGTTTAAGGGACATGAACACTGAAGCTTTCTTT
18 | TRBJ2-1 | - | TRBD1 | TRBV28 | CASSPGQGLGPNYNEQFF | TGTGCCAGCAGTCCCGGACAGGGATTAGGGCCCAACTACAATGAGCAGTTCTTC
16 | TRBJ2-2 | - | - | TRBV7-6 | CASSSLTDANTGELFF | TGTGCCAGCAGCTCCCTGACAGACGCGAACACCGGGGAGCTGTTTTTT
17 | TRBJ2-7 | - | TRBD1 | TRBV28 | CASSRGPDRVARREQYF | TGTGCCAGCAGTCGGGGGCCGGACAGGGTGGCGAGACGCGAGCAGTACTTC
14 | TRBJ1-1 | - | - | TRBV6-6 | CASSYGGAGPEAFF | TGTGCCAGCAGTTACGGGGGGGCTGGGCCTGAAGCTTTCTTT